This T cell receptor beta chain was captured by sequencing in a study of blood T cells in healthy people across ages. Regarding the study as a whole: Underestimates were what the diversity estimates from one million T cells were considered to be. A greater number of naive CD4+ cells and higher diversity distinguished long-lived donors from aged donors.

A word on this clonotype: Its antigen is not known.

The CDR3 sequence is 12 residues long. Trimming took off 8 bases at V and 5 bases at J, with 12 bases between the two ends. Then a second PCR, running about 6 to 12 cycles, was carried out with a sample-barcoded 5' primer and a J-beta primer mix. Every single cDNA molecule received a tag from a template-switch adaptor with 12 random nucleotides. Each CDR3 protein is one row after TCRdb ran MiXCR on the 5' RACE reads. This sample yields about 1.6 million distinct CDR3 sequences, of which almost 35% are seen a single time; approximately 11% belongs to the top ten. Isolation per sample recovered at least 7 million PBMCs.

The chain uses TRBV12-3 or TRBV12-4 and TRBJ2-5; D is ambiguous. The receptor was derived from a young woman in good health. Sequencing was done on a sample of blood. CDR3 nucleotide sequence: TGTGCCAGCCGAGTAGACGGTGAGACCCAGTACTTC. Its translation is CASRVDGETQYF.